This TCR beta chain was identified in a study of blood T cells in healthy people across ages. Study outcomes and limitations: The CMV status of each donor remained undetermined, and this could have confounded shifts in expanded clonotypes.

Germline V CDR1 and CDR2: MNHEY, SVGAGI. The CDR3 has 13 amino acids. Trimming shortened V by 0 bases and J by 7 bases, and 9 bases separated the two germline ends. Investigators took about 9.4 milliliters of peripheral blood from every donor. PBMCs were isolated at a quantity of at least 6.5 million per sample. With each sample, at least 5 micrograms of total RNA were extracted. This clonotype was counted a few times. The antigen is unknown. A second PCR of about 7 to 11 cycles used a sample-barcoded 5' primer and a J-beta primer mix. TCRdb re-analysed the 5' RACE reads in MiXCR, keeping a single row per CDR3 protein. The table records about 1 million distinct CDR3 sequences, around 43% of them present only once.

The sample was blood. The chain is built from TRBV6-5 and TRBJ2-5; D uncertain. The source of this sequence is a woman aged 60 to 75 in good health. The CDR3 loop is CASSYSLLGTQYF. CDR3 sequence (DNA): TGTGCCAGCAGTTACTCACTGTTGGGGACCCAGTACTTC.